The source of this T cell receptor (beta chain) is a study of Graves' ophthalmopathy and Graves' hyperthyroidism. Study findings and constraints: The majority of expanded thyroid clonotypes above 0.001 frequency also occurred in blood.

RNA transcripts served as template for amplifying TCR beta CDR3 sequences. HTBI primers served in a first-round RT-PCR, which a second-round multiplex PCR followed. One entry per CDR3 protein results from TCRdb running MiXCR on the multiplex PCR reads. The sample contains about 740,000 distinct CDR3 sequences, around 40% of which appear only once. Each donor who had ophthalmopathy showed moderate-to-severe activity, a CAS of ≥3, a NOSPECS of ≥4, and a duration under 3 months. Exclusion applied to patients with other autoimmune diseases, uncontrolled infections, pregnancy or lactation. The evidence that diagnosis relied on was clinical symptoms, serum thyroxine, TRAb, thyroid ultrasound and orbital computed tomography. Comment on this clonotype: The antigen is unknown.

The germline V gene encodes CDR1 SGHVS and CDR2 FNYEAQ. This CDR3 region has 15 residues. V lost 6 bases, J lost 5 bases, and 7 bases stayed unmatched. The TCR sequence derives from an adult man with Graves' ophthalmopathy. Sample: peripheral blood. V and J are TRBV7-6 and TRBJ2-5, with 12 bases aligning to TRBD1. CDR3: CASSPGTGGFETQYF. CDR3 coding DNA: TGTGCCAGCAGTCCGGGGACAGGGGGCTTCGAGACCCAGTACTTC.